This TCR beta chain was sequenced for a study of cytomegalovirus exposure and HLA in healthy donors. Study outcomes and limitations: Confirmation in vitro established that a few CMV-associated chains were specific for CMV antigens. Reports showed the classifier diagnosing cytomegalovirus status with high specificity and sensitivity. Rarity marked most TCR sequences, yet some public TCRs occurred in many donors. Researchers catalogued under 200 TCR beta chains as cytomegalovirus-associated.

Germline-derived CDR1 and CDR2 are MNHEY and SMNVEV (reference sequence). V lost 3 bases and J lost 5, with 8 bases in between. The length of the CDR3 is 13 residues. Assay used: immunoSEQ multiplex PCR; TCRdb lists only in-frame clones, some missing. Among 100,000 to 120,000 clones listed, 70% to 90% were seen once. Comments on this clone: Its target is unknown.

The source is a woman aged 25-40 years in good health and CMV-seropositive. V is TRBV27 and J is TRBJ2-1; the D gene is possibly TRBD1 (5 bases). The material sequenced was PBMCs. The CDR3 DNA sequence: TGTGCCAGCAGTTTGGTAGGGGACAATGAGCAGTTCTTC. As protein: CASSLVGDNEQFF.